This T cell receptor (beta chain) comes out of a study of blood T cell repertoires in COVID-19. Study-wide context: COVID-19 samples, acute and convalescent, were from the United States, Italy and Spain. The cDNA or gDNA used as material had been derived from T cells, B-cell-depleted T cells, or PBMCs.

Original handling: Amplified reference gene primers provided the basis for estimating nucleated cell counts. Sequenced by immunoSEQ multiplex PCR; TCRdb stores in-frame clones only, minus some. The V and J calls and the clone size are those of that table, but D and trimming were determined from the DNA. This repertoire shows 180,000 or so clones, approximately 85% found once; its top ten account for roughly 9.8%. The sequence came from a woman over 75 with acute or convalescent COVID-19. Sequenced material: peripheral blood.

The CDR3 DNA follows: TGTGCCAGCAGTTACCGAGGGACATCCCTCTCCTACGAGCAGTACTTC. Translation: CASSYRGTSLSYEQYF. V usage is TRBV6-5 and J usage is TRBJ2-7; D is perhaps TRBD1 (6 bases). The CDR3 spans 16 residues. Germline V CDR1 and CDR2: MNHEY, SVGAGI. Trimming left V 2 bases short and J 0 bases short, with 14 bases between.